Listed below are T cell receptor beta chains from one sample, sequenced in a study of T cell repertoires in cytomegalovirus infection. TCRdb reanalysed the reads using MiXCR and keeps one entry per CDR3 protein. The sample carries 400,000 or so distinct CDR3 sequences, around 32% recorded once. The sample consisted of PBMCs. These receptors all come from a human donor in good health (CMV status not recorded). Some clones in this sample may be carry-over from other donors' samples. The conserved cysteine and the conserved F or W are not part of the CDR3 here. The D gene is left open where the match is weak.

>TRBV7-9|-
ASSLTQMTTEAY
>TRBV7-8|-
ASSPQRSSYEQY
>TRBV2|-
ASTPGLGANYGYT
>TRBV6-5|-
ASSYTVGTDTQY
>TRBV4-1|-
ASSQSNEGVGNTIY
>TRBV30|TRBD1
AWTGQPSNEQF
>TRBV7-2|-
ASCWGGRLNTEAF
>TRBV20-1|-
SARDQSVVKLF
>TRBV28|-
ASSPTGEGTYGYT
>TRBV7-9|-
ASSLFSAGPKSEAF
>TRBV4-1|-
ASSQDRQGGYGYT
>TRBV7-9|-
ASSFKSPLNTEAF
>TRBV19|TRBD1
ASSIKGGYTEAF
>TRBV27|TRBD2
ASRLSWRTSNTGELF
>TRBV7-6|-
ASSSGENNEQF
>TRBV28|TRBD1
ASKLSGTGEYEQY
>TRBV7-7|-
ASSLGVDSYNEQF